Listed below are T cell receptor beta chains from one sample, sequenced in a study of blood T cell repertoires in COVID-19. Measured with immunoSEQ multiplex PCR; TCRdb has only the in-frame clones, and not every one. There are 300,000 or so clones in the sample; about nine tenths occur only once, and 2% to 3% lies in the top ten. The sequencing sample was made of PBMCs or T cells enriched from blood (not recorded which). These receptors all stem from a man between 60 and 75 years old who had recovered from COVID-19. The CDR3 runs from the conserved cysteine through the conserved F or W. Each record gives: D gene, J gene, clone size, V gene, CDR3 protein, CDR3 DNA. The D gene is left open where the match is weak. Clone size is shown for a subset of rows, as once, few, many or a class of expanded clone.

D: NA; J: TRBJ2-3; size: NA; V: TRBV7-9; CDR3: CSGGKKGLHTDTQYF; DNA: TGCTCCGGGGGAAAAAAGGGACTGCACACAGATACGCAGTATTTT
D: TRBD1; J: TRBJ1-2; size: NA; V: TRBV7-3; CDR3: CASSLQGADGYTF; DNA: TGTGCCAGCAGCTTACAGGGGGCGGATGGCTACACCTTC
D: TRBD1; J: TRBJ1-2; size: NA; V: TRBV2; CDR3: CASSPRGQGSGYTF; DNA: TGTGCCAGCAGTCCCCGGGGACAGGGGAGCGGCTACACCTTC
D: TRBD1; J: TRBJ2-7; size: NA; V: TRBV2; CDR3: CASRWGQGVSYEQYF; DNA: TGTGCCAGTCGATGGGGACAGGGGGTCTCCTACGAGCAGTACTTC
D: NA; J: TRBJ1-6; size: few; V: TRBV6-6; CDR3: CASSRDGRDSPLHF; DNA: TGTGCCAGCAGTCGGGACGGGAGGGATTCACCCCTCCACTTT
D: NA; J: TRBJ1-2; size: NA; V: TRBV2; CDR3: CASRQVGYGYTF; DNA: TGTGCCAGCAGACAGGTTGGCTATGGCTACACCTTC
D: TRBD1; J: TRBJ1-5; size: NA; V: TRBV6-2/TRBV6-3; CDR3: CASTPGTVNQPQHF; DNA: TGTGCCAGCACCCCTGGGACAGTGAATCAGCCCCAGCATTTT
D: NA; J: TRBJ1-1; size: NA; V: TRBV18; CDR3: CASSPRTAEAFF; DNA: TGTGCCAGCTCACCAAGGACTGCGGAAGCTTTCTTT
D: TRBD1; J: TRBJ1-5; size: NA; V: TRBV27; CDR3: CASSAGQTNQPQHF; DNA: TGTGCCAGCAGTGCGGGACAGACCAATCAGCCCCAGCATTTT
D: NA; J: TRBJ1-3; size: NA; V: TRBV4-1; CDR3: CASSQDSAGSGNTIYF; DNA: TGCGCCAGCAGCCAAGATTCAGCAGGTTCTGGAAACACCATATATTTT
D: NA; J: TRBJ1-3; size: NA; V: TRBV7-9; CDR3: CASSLLGPPAPGNTIYF; DNA: TGTGCCAGCAGCCTACTAGGGCCTCCCGCGCCCGGAAACACCATATATTTT
D: NA; J: TRBJ1-2; size: few; V: TRBV5-4; CDR3: CASSPEGQGYYGYTF; DNA: TGTGCCAGCAGCCCGGAGGGCCAGGGTTACTATGGCTACACCTTC
D: TRBD1; J: TRBJ1-1; size: NA; V: TRBV27; CDR3: CASSFPQQGPYTEAFF; DNA: TGTGCCAGCAGCTTCCCTCAACAGGGGCCCTACACTGAAGCTTTCTTT
D: NA; J: TRBJ1-6; size: NA; V: TRBV4-2; CDR3: CASSQEVTGRNNSPLHF; DNA: TGTGCCAGCAGCCAAGAAGTCACAGGGCGAAATAATTCACCCCTCCACTTT
D: TRBD1; J: TRBJ1-5; size: NA; V: TRBV25-1; CDR3: CASSPGTGYQPQHF; DNA: TGTGCCAGCAGCCCCGGGACAGGGTATCAGCCCCAGCATTTT
D: NA; J: TRBJ1-2; size: NA; V: TRBV5-4; CDR3: CASSLQQGAEGYTF; DNA: TGTGCCAGCAGCTTGCAACAGGGAGCAGAGGGCTACACCTTC
D: NA; J: TRBJ2-1; size: NA; V: TRBV7-9; CDR3: CASTPVSSYNEQFF; DNA: TGTGCCAGCACCCCGGTGAGCTCCTACAATGAGCAGTTCTTC
D: TRBD1; J: TRBJ1-5; size: once; V: TRBV4-1; CDR3: CASSPTPDRVGWEPQHF; DNA: TGCGCCAGCAGCCCTACCCCGGACAGGGTGGGGTGGGAGCCCCAGCATTTT
D: NA; J: TRBJ1-3; size: NA; V: TRBV5-1; CDR3: CASSPQTGNTIYF; DNA: TGCGCCAGCAGCCCCCAAACTGGAAACACCATATATTTT
D: NA; J: TRBJ1-3; size: NA; V: TRBV20-1; CDR3: CSASEQGFGNTIYF; DNA: TGCAGTGCTAGTGAGCAGGGTTTTGGGAACACCATATATTTT
D: TRBD2; J: TRBJ2-5; size: NA; V: TRBV7-6; CDR3: CASRGGGAPETQYF; DNA: TGTGCCAGCAGGGGCGGGGGGGCCCCAGAGACCCAGTACTTC
D: NA; J: TRBJ2-7; size: NA; V: TRBV10-1; CDR3: CASSVGTSSSYEQYF; DNA: TGCGCCAGCAGTGTTGGGACATCTAGCTCCTACGAGCAGTACTTC
D: NA; J: TRBJ2-3; size: NA; V: TRBV6-4; CDR3: CASSDSRGDTQYF; DNA: TGTGCCAGCAGTGACTCTAGGGGGGATACGCAGTATTTT
D: NA; J: TRBJ1-5; size: few; V: TRBV19; CDR3: CASSILGAVGQPQHF; DNA: TGTGCCAGTAGTATCTTGGGGGCTGTTGGGCAGCCCCAGCATTTT
D: TRBD1; J: TRBJ1-5; size: few; V: TRBV18; CDR3: CASSPRPGGEGPQHF; DNA: TGTGCCAGCTCACCACGGCCAGGGGGTGAAGGGCCCCAGCATTTT
D: TRBD1; J: TRBJ2-7; size: NA; V: TRBV5-4; CDR3: CASSRGTGTYEQYF; DNA: TGTGCCAGCAGCCGCGGGACAGGGACCTACGAGCAGTACTTC
D: TRBD2; J: TRBJ2-7; size: NA; V: TRBV7-8; CDR3: CASSPTWTRGSEQYF; DNA: TGTGCCAGCAGCCCTACCTGGACTAGGGGAAGCGAGCAGTACTTC
D: NA; J: TRBJ1-2; size: NA; V: TRBV6-5; CDR3: CASRPGQSGYTF; DNA: TGTGCCAGCAGACCCGGACAAAGCGGCTACACCTTC
D: TRBD2; J: TRBJ2-7; size: NA; V: TRBV30; CDR3: CAWSDLAGQYF; DNA: TGTGCCTGGAGTGACCTAGCGGGGCAGTACTTC
D: TRBD2; J: TRBJ2-5; size: NA; V: TRBV5-1; CDR3: CASSRGDLDQETQYF; DNA: TGCGCCAGCAGTCGGGGGGACTTGGACCAAGAGACCCAGTACTTC
D: NA; J: TRBJ2-7; size: NA; V: TRBV27; CDR3: CASSLGQHPIYEQYF; DNA: TGTGCCAGCAGTTTAGGGCAACATCCCATCTACGAGCAGTACTTC
D: TRBD1; J: TRBJ2-1; size: NA; V: TRBV19; CDR3: CASSMGQGYNEQFF; DNA: TGTGCCAGTAGTATGGGACAGGGCTACAATGAGCAGTTCTTC
D: TRBD1; J: TRBJ1-2; size: NA; V: TRBV11-2; CDR3: CASSIGGQNYGYTF; DNA: TGTGCCAGCAGCATAGGGGGACAGAACTATGGCTACACCTTC
D: NA; J: TRBJ1-1; size: NA; V: TRBV7-9; CDR3: CASSWANTEAFF; DNA: TGTGCCAGCAGCTGGGCGAACACTGAAGCTTTCTTT
D: NA; J: TRBJ1-1; size: NA; V: TRBV30; CDR3: CALLQQVNTEAFF; DNA: TGTGCCTTACTACAACAGGTAAACACTGAAGCTTTCTTT
D: NA; J: TRBJ1-1; size: once; V: TRBV2; CDR3: CASSVEQTNTEAFF; DNA: TGTGCCAGCAGCGTAGAACAGACGAACACTGAAGCTTTCTTT
D: NA; J: TRBJ1-5; size: few; V: TRBV6-1; CDR3: CASSEFRTNQPQHF; DNA: TGTGCCAGCAGTGAATTCCGTACTAATCAGCCCCAGCATTTT
D: NA; J: TRBJ1-3; size: once; V: TRBV6-5; CDR3: CASSYGEPSGNTIYF; DNA: TGTGCCAGCAGTTACGGAGAGCCGTCTGGAAACACCATATATTTT
D: NA; J: TRBJ2-1; size: NA; V: TRBV5-1; CDR3: CASSTQRVAGNEQFF; DNA: TGCGCCAGCAGTACCCAGAGGGTCGCCGGCAATGAGCAGTTCTTC
D: TRBD1; J: TRBJ2-2; size: NA; V: TRBV6-5; CDR3: CASSRQGGTGELFF; DNA: TGTGCCAGCAGTCGACAGGGTGGCACCGGGGAGCTGTTTTTT
D: TRBD2; J: TRBJ2-1; size: NA; V: TRBV7-6; CDR3: CASSLKRGGPKNEQFF; DNA: TGTGCCAGCAGCTTAAAGCGGGGGGGCCCGAAGAATGAGCAGTTCTTC
D: TRBD1; J: TRBJ1-2; size: NA; V: TRBV30; CDR3: CAWSRDRGYYGYTF; DNA: TGTGCCTGGTCCCGGGACAGGGGCTACTATGGCTACACCTTC
D: NA; J: TRBJ1-3; size: NA; V: TRBV12-3/TRBV12-4; CDR3: CASSLPGGIYF; DNA: TGTGCCAGCAGCCTCCCGGGGGGCATATATTTT
D: TRBD1; J: TRBJ2-7; size: NA; V: TRBV7-9; CDR3: CASSAGQGAKSYEQYF; DNA: TGTGCCAGCAGCGCGGGACAGGGGGCAAAATCCTACGAGCAGTACTTC
D: NA; J: TRBJ1-4; size: NA; V: TRBV28; CDR3: CASSPGQVPTNCFF; DNA: NA
D: TRBD2; J: TRBJ2-2; size: once; V: TRBV11-3; CDR3: CASSGLGRERAGELFF; DNA: TGTGCCAGCAGCGGTTTGGGGCGGGAGAGAGCCGGGGAGCTGTTTTTT
D: TRBD2; J: TRBJ2-4; size: NA; V: TRBV28; CDR3: CASSFSSGGLAKNIQYF; DNA: TGTGCCAGCTCCTTCTCCAGCGGGGGGCTAGCCAAAAACATTCAGTACTTC
D: TRBD2; J: TRBJ2-1; size: NA; V: TRBV11-3; CDR3: CASSLGRLAGGVFNEQFF; DNA: TGTGCCAGCAGCTTAGGCCGACTAGCGGGAGGAGTTTTCAATGAGCAGTTCTTC
D: TRBD2; J: TRBJ2-3; size: NA; V: TRBV18; CDR3: CASSPRLAGESDTQYF; DNA: TGTGCCAGCTCACCACGGCTAGCGGGAGAGTCAGATACGCAGTATTTT